These 6 T cell receptor beta chains originate from one sample sequenced in a study of Tregs in tolerant kidney transplant recipients. Sequencing was performed with immunoSEQ multiplex PCR; in TCRdb, only in-frame clones are kept and a portion is missing. The data hold roughly 68,000 clones, with 65% to 85% observed a single time. Sample: CD4+ T cells from blood. These receptors came from a human donor in good health.

V is TRBV5-1 and J is TRBJ1-2; 10 nucleotides line up with TRBD1. The CDR3 sequence is 14 residues long. Germline loops: CDR1 SGHRS, CDR2 YFSETQ. Germline trimming cut 3 bases from V and 4 bases from J; bases unmatched to any gene: 3. This CDR3 reads CASSSGTGVYGYTF. The CDR3 bases are TGCGCCAGCAGCTCCGGGACAGGGGTCTATGGCTACACCTTC. Combining the CDR3 with reference TRBV5-1 and TRBJ1-2 gives the whole variable domain KAGVTQTPRYLIKTRGQQVTLSCSPISGHRSVSWYQQTPGQGLQFLFEYFSETQRNKGNFPGRFSGRQFSNSRSEMNVSTLELGDSALYLCASSSGTGVYGYTFGSGTRLTVV.

The gene calls are TRBV5-1 and TRBJ1-2, with 9 bases lining up with TRBD1. The germline V gene has CDR1 SGHRS and CDR2 YFSETQ. V was clipped by 8 bases and J by 3 bases; unmatched bases: 8. The CDR3 length is 14 residues. The CDR3 sequence is CASRPGQGYYGYTF. CDR3 bases: TGCGCCAGTCGACCGGGACAGGGATACTATGGCTACACCTTC.

The CDR3 here is CASSLSRQGGGGYTF. CDR3 nucleotide sequence: TGTGCCAGCAGTTTATCGAGACAGGGGGGCGGTGGCTACACCTTC. This rearrangement joins TRBV27 to TRBJ1-2; 9 nucleotides match TRBD1. V lost 0 bases and J lost 7; bases outside the gene matches: 6. The CDR3 is 15 residues long. Germline values: CDR1 MNHEY, CDR2 SMNVEV (reference sequence).

The genes are TRBV11-2 and TRBJ2-7; D gene ambiguous. CDR3 size: 13 residues. From germline, CDR1 is SGHAT and CDR2 FQNNGV. With 3 bases removed from V and 3 bases from J, the gap between germline ends came to 9 bases. The CDR3 spells CASSFFRGYEQYF. The CDR3, as DNA: TGTGCCAGCAGCTTCTTTAGAGGCTACGAGCAGTACTTC. Looking up the rest from reference TRBV11-2 and TRBJ2-7 gives the full variable domain: EAGVAQSPRYKIIEKRQSVAFWCNPISGHATLYWYQQILGQGPKLLIQFQNNGVVDDSQLPKDRFSAERLKGVDSTLKIQPAKLEDSAVYLCASSFFRGYEQYFGPGTRLTVT.

The CDR3 nucleotides are TGTGCCAGCAGCCCCCGGACAGGGCCCACAGATACGCAGTATTTT. The encoded protein is CASSPRTGPTDTQYF. This sequence joins TRBV11-3 and TRBJ2-3, with 8 bases identical to TRBD1. With 5 bases clipped from V and 2 bases from J, the junction kept 6 bases outside the gene matches. This CDR3 spans 15 amino acids. Per the germline V gene, CDR1 is SGHNT and CDR2 is YENEEA.

This chain connects TRBV9 to TRBJ1-4, with D possibly TRBD1 on 6 matching bases. V was pared by 0 bases and J by 2 bases, with 11 bases between. In germline, CDR1 is SGDLS, CDR2 YYNGEE. The CDR3 runs to 16 residues. The CDR3 region is CASSVEQGLTNEKLFF. CDR3 sequence (DNA): TGTGCCAGCAGCGTAGAACAGGGTTTGACTAATGAAAAACTGTTTTTT.